These 30 T cell receptor beta chains originate from one sample sequenced in a study of low-dose radiotherapy and immunotherapy resistance in tumors. Primers targeting TRAV and TRBV primed first-strand cDNA, covering alpha and beta chains. It was with a constant-region primer and a V-primer adapter that TCRs were amplified over roughly 19 PCR cycles. Via MiXCR, TCRdb re-called the reads, giving one row per CDR3 protein. The repertoire consists of roughly 95,000 distinct CDR3 sequences, with around a fifth occurring once and the leading ten covering around 13%. Time point: after trial treatment. Sample treatment: LDRT plus nivolumab, ipilimumab, low-dose cyclophosphamide and aspirin (RACIN trial). Sequenced material: PBMCs, taken after low-dose radiotherapy plus immunotherapy. The receptor source for this set is a female donor with ovarian cancer.

This clonotype has ten or more counts. V usage is TRBV5-1 and J usage is TRBJ2-7; 9 nucleotides align to TRBD1. The germline V gene has CDR1 SGHRS and CDR2 YFSETQ. Losses at the gene ends were 5 bases for V and 6 bases for J; bases not matched to a gene: 12. The CDR3 has 15 amino acids. The CDR3 DNA reads as TGCGCCAGCAGACTCTCACCGGGACAGGGTCTCGAGCAGTACTTC. This sequence encodes CASRLSPGQGLEQYF.

This clonotype was found a few times. This chain uses TRBV12-3 or TRBV12-4 with TRBJ2-7; weak D call: TRBD1 (5 bases). The CDR3 loop spans 14 amino acids. Trimming removed 4 bases at V and 2 bases at J, with 12 bases between. The CDR3 spells CASSSNQGTYEQYF. DNA for the CDR3: TGTGCCAGCAGTTCAAATCAGGGTACCTACGAGCAGTACTTC.

This clonotype was counted at least ten times. The rearrangement joins TRBV12-3 or TRBV12-4 to TRBJ2-7; 8 bases line up with TRBD1. V dropped 5 bases and J dropped 3; count of bases not matched to a gene: 9. The CDR3 sequence is 15 residues long. The CDR3 nucleotides are TGTGCCAGCAGTACCCGGGGACAGGAAAACTACGAGCAGTACTTC. Translating gives CASSTRGQENYEQYF.

There are many counts of this clonotype. The V and J genes are TRBV5-1 and TRBJ2-7, with a possible D match to TRBD1 (6 bases). The CDR3 is 14 amino acids. With 0 bases removed from V and 2 bases from J, the gap between germline ends came to 9 bases. CDR1 and CDR2 (germline): SGHRS, YFSETQ. The CDR3 region is CASSLVTGPYEQYF. The CDR3 nucleotides read TGCGCCAGCAGCTTGGTAACAGGGCCCTACGAGCAGTACTTC.

This clonotype occurred many times. This sequence joins TRBV6-6 and TRBJ2-3, with D hard to call. Germline-derived CDR1 and CDR2 are MNHNY and SVGAGI (reference sequence). Trimming stripped 2 bases from V and 2 bases from J, with 5 bases between. CDR3 length: 13 residues. CDR3 sequence (DNA): TGTGCCAGCAGTTACAGGAACACAGATACGCAGTATTTT. Translation: CASSYRNTDTQYF.

This clonotype was picked up many times. The V call is TRBV4-2, the J call TRBJ2-3; a weak D match, TRBD2 (7 bases). The germline V gene has CDR1 LGHNA and CDR2 YNFKEQ. V lost 1 base, J lost 5 bases, and 19 bases lay in between. CDR3 size: 17 residues. The CDR3 region has the DNA TGTGCCAGCAGCCAAGCCTGGGGGGGCCAGGTTAAAGATACGCAGTATTTT. It encodes CASSQAWGGQVKDTQYF.

In this sample, this clonotype turned up many times. The chain links TRBV20-1 to TRBJ2-5, with D uncertain. The V end was cut by 2 bases, the J end by 1 base, with 20 bases between. The CDR3 spans 17 residues. The germline gives CDR1 DFQATT, CDR2 SNEGSKA (reference sequence). The CDR3 DNA follows: TGCAGTGCTAGACCCTCTGGGGTAGTTTCGGCCCAAGAGACCCAGTACTTC. Its protein product is CSARPSGVVSAQETQYF.

Written as DNA, the CDR3 is TGTGCCAGCAGTTACTCGAAGACAAACGAGAATTCACCCCTCCACTTT. Its protein product is CASSYSKTNENSPLHF. The chain couples TRBV6-6 to TRBJ1-6, with D unresolved. The V gene lost 0 bases and the J gene lost 7 bases, with 13 bases spanning the gap. This CDR3 has 16 residues. CDR1 MNHNY and CDR2 SVGAGI come from the germline V gene (reference sequence).

The sample holds many counts of this clonotype. The genes are TRBV11-3 and TRBJ2-1; perhaps TRBD2 as D (5 bases). Trimming took off 5 bases at V and 7 bases at J, with 15 bases between the two ends. The CDR3 sequence is 14 residues long. Germline CDR1 is SGHNT and CDR2 is YENEEA. CDR3 protein: CASSQISTSNEQFF. The CDR3 DNA is TGTGCCAGCAGCCAAATATCCACTAGTAATGAGCAGTTCTTC.

This clonotype was detected many times. V and J are TRBV19 and TRBJ2-1; 8 bases are a match to TRBD2. CDR1 LNHDA and CDR2 SQIVND come from the germline V gene (reference sequence). The CDR3 is made up of 15 amino acids. After removal of 8 bases from V and 2 bases from J, the junction contained 8 bases not matched to a gene. The DNA of the CDR3 is TGTGCCAGTCACTCGGGACTAGGGACCTACAATGAGCAGTTCTTC. Translating it yields CASHSGLGTYNEQFF.

At least ten counts were recorded for this clonotype. The gene calls are TRBV27 and TRBJ1-4; D call uncertain. V lost 1 base to trimming and J lost 8 bases, with 8 bases between them. Germline CDR1 MNHEY, CDR2 SMNVEV (reference sequence). The CDR3 is 13 amino acids. Here the CDR3 DNA reads TGTGCCAGCAGTTTATTGAGAAGGGAAAAACTGTTTTTT. This encodes CASSLLRREKLFF.

The genes are TRBV27 and TRBJ2-7; TRBD1 aligns across 9 bases. The junction had 10 bases not matched to a gene; V was cut back by 8 bases and J by 5 bases. The CDR3 consists of 14 residues. Germline loops: CDR1 MNHEY, CDR2 SMNVEV (reference sequence). The CDR3 DNA is TGTGCCAGCGGACCGGGACAGGGTCGCCACGAGCAGTACTTC. Its protein is CASGPGQGRHEQYF.

Details on this clonotype: This likely stems from a read error, as it lies one base from a far larger clone. The chain links TRBV12-3 or TRBV12-4 to TRBJ2-1; 7 bases agree with TRBD1. V was pared by 6 bases and J by 10 bases, with 9 bases of the junction left unmatched. This CDR3 is 13 amino acids long. The CDR3 bases are TGTGCCAGCAGCCCGGGACAGACCTACGAGCAGTTCTTC. It encodes CASSPGQTYEQFF.

Many counts were recorded for this clonotype. This chain uses TRBV2 with TRBJ1-5, with a possible D match to TRBD1 (6 bases). The germline V gene encodes CDR1 SNHLY and CDR2 FYNNEI. The ends were cut back, 8 bases at V and 0 bases at J, with 8 bases in the middle. The CDR3 totals 13 residues. The CDR3 spells CASGGHSNQPQHF. The CDR3 coding sequence is TGTGCCAGCGGGGGGCATAGCAATCAGCCCCAGCATTTT.

This clonotype was seen repeatedly, ten times or more. V gene TRBV9 combines with J gene TRBJ1-6; tentative D call: TRBD1 (5 bases). The CDR3 is 14 residues long. Germline values: CDR1 SGDLS, CDR2 YYNGEE. Trimming removed 1 base at V and 7 bases at J, with 9 bases between. CDR3 sequence reads: CASSVNWGNSPLHF. DNA for the CDR3: TGTGCCAGCAGCGTAAATTGGGGGAATTCACCCCTCCACTTT.

This clonotype came up many times. The genes are TRBV4-2 and TRBJ2-1, with TRBD2 matching 10 bases. The ends lost 7 bases at V and 4 bases at J; junction bases unmatched: 7. Per germline, CDR1 LGHNA and CDR2 YNFKEQ. There are 15 residues in the CDR3. CDR3 bases: TGTGCCAGCACCAGGACTAGCGGTTTATACAATGAGCAGTTCTTC. As protein: CASTRTSGLYNEQFF.

Worth noting for this clonotype: A read error likely explains this, since a far larger clone differs by one base. V gene TRBV5-3 combines with J gene TRBJ2-1, with D uncertain. TRBV5-3 is an open reading frame, and its role is uncertain. The V and J ends lost 8 bases and 12 bases respectively, with 18 bases between them. The CDR3 has 12 amino acids. CDR3 residues: CASTWAAIGQFF. The CDR3 DNA reads as TGTGCCAGCACGTGGGCGGCAATTGGGCAGTTCTTC.

This clonotype came up many times. The chain has TRBV27 and TRBJ2-1; possible D gene TRBD1, 5 bases. The V end was cut by 3 bases, the J end by 0 bases, with 12 bases between. Germline V gene lookup returns CDR1 MNHEY and CDR2 SMNVEV (reference sequence). The CDR3 sequence is 16 residues long. Here the CDR3 DNA reads TGTGCCAGCAGTTTCTCGACAGCGAGCTCCTACAATGAGCAGTTCTTC. Amino acids: CASSFSTASSYNEQFF.

This clonotype was counted at least ten times. The chain uses TRBV7-3 and TRBJ2-3; 13 bases are shared with TRBD2. Germline V lookup: CDR1 SGHTA, CDR2 FQGTGA. This CDR3 has 16 amino acids. V dropped 4 bases and J dropped 4; count of bases not matched to a gene: 5. The CDR3 DNA sequence: TGTGCCAGCAGCTCGACTAGCGGGGGGCTTGCAGATACGCAGTATTTT. It is translated as CASSSTSGGLADTQYF.

At least ten counts were recorded for this clonotype. V and J are TRBV28 and TRBJ2-7; either TRBD1 or TRBD2 may supply D (7 bases each). V was clipped by 5 bases and J by 4 bases, with 18 bases between them. Germline-derived CDR1 and CDR2 are MDHEN and SYDVKM. The CDR3 is 15 residues long. The CDR3 DNA reads TGTGCCAGCAGTGCGTCAGGGGGGGGGCCTTACGAGCAGTACTTC. Protein sequence: CASSASGGGPYEQYF.

This clonotype was counted at least ten times. CDR3 nucleotides: TGTGCCAGCAGGCCGTCTTACGGGACTGAAGCTTTCTTT. Translating gives CASRPSYGTEAFF. The gene calls are TRBV6-2 or TRBV6-3 and TRBJ1-1; no clear D. The V gene lost 6 bases and the J gene lost 5 bases, with 13 bases spanning the gap. CDR1 is MNHEY and CDR2 is SVGEGT in the germline V gene. This CDR3 has 13 amino acids.

This clonotype was observed at least ten times. The chain joins TRBV5-4 to TRBJ2-1, with D possibly matching TRBD2 (7 bases). Germline CDR1 and CDR2: SGHNT and YYREEE (reference sequence). V lost 0 bases to trimming and J lost 10 bases, with 26 bases between them. The CDR3 has 18 residues. Written as DNA, the CDR3 is TGTGCCAGCAGCTTGGCCTTTGATGGGGGGGCGTCGGTGCGGGAGCAGTTCTTC. This translates into CASSLAFDGGASVREQFF.

The chain combines TRBV3-1 with TRBJ1-1; D perhaps matches TRBD1 (5 bases). The CDR3 contains 15 residues. The ends were cut back, 2 bases at V and 4 bases at J, with 14 bases in the middle. The V gene's germline CDR1 is LGHDT and CDR2 YNNKEL (reference sequence). CDR3 region: CASSQQLTAGTEAFF. CDR3 in DNA: TGTGCCAGCAGCCAACAACTGACAGCGGGCACTGAAGCTTTCTTT.

About this clonotype itself: The likely explanation is a read error, given a far larger clone one base away. This chain joins TRBV28 and TRBJ2-1; a weak D match, TRBD2 (5 bases). The CDR3 extends over 13 amino acids. Germline V CDR1 and CDR2: MDHEN, SYDVKM. V was cut by 6 bases and J by 10 bases, with 16 bases left in between. CDR3 protein: CASSGILPGEQFF. The DNA for the CDR3 is TGTGCCAGCAGCGGGATTCTACCTGGCGAGCAGTTCTTC.

Details on this clonotype: It is likely a read error: a sequence one base away is far more abundant. The CDR3, as DNA: TGTGCCAGCAGCCCCCGGGACATCATCTCCTACGAGCAGTTCTTC. Protein sequence: CASSPRDIISYEQFF. The chain uses TRBV14 and TRBJ2-1, with TRBD1 as a possible D gene (6 bases). Per germline, CDR1 SGHDN and CDR2 FVKESK. The CDR3 length is 15 residues. Trimming took 4 bases from V and 10 from J, leaving 20 bases between them. Combining the CDR3 with reference TRBV14 and TRBJ2-1 gives the whole variable domain EAGVTQFPSHSVIEKGQTVTLRCDPISGHDNLYWYRRVMGKEIKFLLHFVKESKQDESGMPNNRFLAERTGGTYSTLKVQPAELEDSGVYFCASSPRDIISYEQFFGPGTRLTVL.

This clonotype has at least ten counts. This sequence joins TRBV25-1 and TRBJ1-1, with D unclear. Trimming took off 11 bases at V and 0 bases at J, with 16 bases between the two ends. Germline values: CDR1 MGHDK, CDR2 SYGVNS. The CDR3 is 14 amino acids. CDR3 protein: CALNFLWVNTEAFF. In nucleotides, the CDR3 is TGTGCCCTAAACTTCCTTTGGGTGAACACTGAAGCTTTCTTT.

This clonotype came up a few times. V is TRBV20-1 and J is TRBJ1-2; TRBD1 is a possible D gene (5 bases). Germline lookup yields CDR1 DFQATT and CDR2 SNEGSKA (reference sequence). Trimming stripped 6 bases from V and 4 bases from J, with 18 bases between. CDR3 size: 14 residues. The DNA of the CDR3 is TGCAGTGCCAGATGGGGCGGAGGTAGCTATGGCTACACCTTC. Its translation is CSARWGGGSYGYTF.

The table lists this clonotype with many counts. This rearrangement joins TRBV12-3 or TRBV12-4 to TRBJ2-4; possibly TRBD1 for D (6 bases). The CDR3 extends over 14 amino acids. The V and J ends lost 6 bases and 3 bases respectively, with 12 bases between them. CDR3 protein: CASSLQGRKNIQYF. DNA of the CDR3: TGTGCCAGCAGCCTACAGGGACGCAAAAACATTCAGTACTTC.

In the case of this clonotype: It is unclear where the CDR3 begins or ends on the DNA, so no DNA is shown, and the CDR3 is as TCRdb lists it. The J gene is TRBJ2-2, the V gene TRBV24-1; the table's D call, TRBD1, has no DNA check behind it. Germline CDR1 KGHDR, CDR2 SFDVKD. The CDR3 extends over 17 residues, inclusive of both ends. The CDR3: CATSSYGTGNTGELFFF.

The rearrangement links TRBV7-3 to TRBJ1-6; no clear D gene. Between the trimmed V and J ends, which lost 5 bases and 1 base, there was a span of 9 bases. The CDR3 is 15 residues long. Germline CDR1 reads SGHTA; CDR2 reads FQGTGA. CDR3 in amino acids: CASSPEGSYNSPLHF. The DNA of the CDR3 is TGTGCCAGCAGCCCGGAAGGGTCCTATAATTCACCCCTCCACTTT.